One sample yielded the 6 T cell receptor beta chains listed below, sequenced in a study of blood T cell repertoires in COVID-19. The table came from immunoSEQ multiplex PCR; TCRdb's copy has only in-frame clones and leaves some out. Found here are approximately 500,000 clones, roughly 87% of them singletons; the top ten hold roughly 1%. Sequenced sample: peripheral blood. The receptors derive from a man aged 18 to 35 with COVID-19, enrolled during active disease.

This chain links TRBV30 with TRBJ1-1; D is unclear. The CDR3 covers 13 residues. CDR1 GTSNPN and CDR2 SVGIG come from the germline V gene (reference sequence). The V end lost 2 bases, the J end lost 3 bases, and 10 bases lay between the germline ends. For the CDR3, the DNA is TGTGCCTGGAGTCCTTCGGGGTACACTGAAGCTTTCTTT. This encodes CAWSPSGYTEAFF.

This chain joins TRBV5-1 and TRBJ1-1, with D possibly being TRBD1 (5 bases). There are 15 residues in the CDR3. Germline V gene sequence: CDR1 SGHRS, CDR2 YFSETQ. V lost 0 bases to trimming and J lost 1 base, with 10 bases between them. The CDR3 sequence is CASSLEGNWNTEAFF. The CDR3 nucleotides are TGCGCCAGCAGCTTGGAGGGGAACTGGAACACTGAAGCTTTCTTT.

The rearrangement links TRBV24-1 to TRBJ1-5, with 9 bases fitting TRBD1. Germline trimming cut 4 bases from V and 3 bases from J; bases unmatched to any gene: 6. Germline loops: CDR1 KGHDR, CDR2 SFDVKD. The CDR3 has 16 residues. This chain's CDR3 is CATSDPGQGFNQPQHF. CDR3 sequence (DNA): TGTGCCACCAGTGACCCAGGACAGGGGTTCAATCAGCCCCAGCATTTT.

The J gene is TRBJ2-7, the V gene TRBV10-2; D remains unclear. The V gene's germline CDR1 is WSHSY and CDR2 SAAADI. This CDR3 is 11 amino acids long. V was cut by 6 bases and J by 6 bases, with 9 bases left in between. The CDR3 region has the DNA TGCGCCAGCAGAATAGCTGGCGAGCAGTACTTC. Amino acids: CASRIAGEQYF.

This clone has just a few counts. The chain joins TRBV7-9 to TRBJ2-6; possible D gene TRBD2, 5 bases. This CDR3 is 18 amino acids long. Germline V gene lookup returns CDR1 SEHNR and CDR2 FQNEAQ (reference sequence). V shed 5 bases and J shed 0 bases, with 17 bases lying between them. CDR3 protein: CASSGRAQTYSGANVLTF. DNA for the CDR3: TGTGCCAGCAGCGGGCGGGCACAGACTTACTCTGGGGCCAACGTCCTGACTTTC.

CDR3 in amino acids: CASSANLGQDFRYEQFF. The CDR3 DNA reads as TGTGCCAGCAGTGCGAACCTCGGACAGGACTTTAGGTATGAGCAGTTCTTC. The J gene is TRBJ2-1, the V gene TRBV27; the match to TRBD1 covers 7 bases. V was pared by 5 bases and J by 8 bases, with 18 bases of the junction left unmatched. This CDR3 is built from 17 residues. Germline CDR1 is MNHEY and CDR2 is SMNVEV (reference sequence).